This is a list of T cell receptor beta chains from one sample in a study of cytomegalovirus exposure and HLA in healthy donors. This table comes from immunoSEQ multiplex PCR, and its TCRdb copy is limited to in-frame clones, with some not included. The sample consists of about 130,000 clones, roughly 77% of them appearing once. Sequencing input: PBMCs. Source of these receptors: a male donor in good health and CMV-seronegative. The CDR3 runs from the conserved cysteine through the conserved F or W. Fields, in order: D gene, clone size, J gene, V gene, CDR3 DNA, CDR3 protein. A D gene is named only where the DNA matches it firmly. Clone size is shown for a subset of rows, as once, few, many or a class of expanded clone.

D: TRBD1
size: .
J: TRBJ1-2
V: TRBV19
DNA: TGTGCCAGTAGGAAGGGGGTGACAGGGGGCGCCGGCTATGGCTACACCTTC
CDR3: CASRKGVTGGAGYGYTF

D: .
size: .
J: TRBJ1-1
V: TRBV6-5
DNA: TGTGCCAGCAGTTACTCGCGGGGCGAGGGAACTGAAGCTTTCTTT
CDR3: CASSYSRGEGTEAFF

D: .
size: .
J: TRBJ1-1
V: TRBV5-1
DNA: TGCGCCAGCAGCTTGTCCATACAGGGTGGGACTGAAGCTTTCTTT
CDR3: CASSLSIQGGTEAFF

D: .
size: .
J: TRBJ1-1
V: TRBV5-6
DNA: TGTGCCAGCAGCTTGGGGAGGTATCGCACTGAAGCTTTCTTT
CDR3: CASSLGRYRTEAFF

D: TRBD1
size: .
J: TRBJ2-1
V: TRBV19
DNA: TGTGCCAGTAGCTACGGGACAGCCGACAATGAGGGGCAGTTCTTC
CDR3: CASSYGTADNEGQFF

D: .
size: .
J: TRBJ2-5
V: TRBV15
DNA: TGTGCCACCAGCAGAGTCGGGGGCCAAGAGACCCAGTACTTC
CDR3: CATSRVGGQETQYF

D: .
size: .
J: TRBJ2-5
V: TRBV7-7
DNA: TGTGCTAGCAGCTTAGGAGGATCCAGGGTAGGGGAGACCCAGTACTTC
CDR3: CASSLGGSRVGETQYF

D: TRBD1
size: once
J: TRBJ2-5
V: TRBV7-9
DNA: TGTGCCAGCAGCTGGCCCCGGGCAGGGGGCACGGTTACGGAGACCCAGTACTTC
CDR3: CASSWPRAGGTVTETQYF

D: .
size: .
J: TRBJ2-3
V: TRBV19
DNA: TGTGCCAGTAGTAGACAGACTAGCACAGATACGCAGTATTTT
CDR3: CASSRQTSTDTQYF

D: .
size: .
J: TRBJ1-5
V: TRBV2
DNA: TGTGCCAGCAGTGAAGCGGTTGGTAGGGGCCAGCCCCAGCATTTT
CDR3: CASSEAVGRGQPQHF

D: .
size: few
J: TRBJ2-3
V: TRBV29-1
DNA: TGCAGCGTTCCCTTTGGCGGGATTACAGATACGCAGTATTTT
CDR3: CSVPFGGITDTQYF

D: .
size: .
J: TRBJ1-1
V: TRBV6-5
DNA: TGTGCCAGCAGCGGGGTGAACACTGAAGCTTTCTTT
CDR3: CASSGVNTEAFF

D: .
size: few
J: TRBJ1-5
V: TRBV27
DNA: TGTGCCAGCTCTGGCAGGTACAATCAGCCCCAGCATTTT
CDR3: CASSGRYNQPQHF

D: TRBD1
size: .
J: TRBJ1-5
V: TRBV5-1
DNA: TGCGCCAGCAGCTCGACAGGGATCAATCAGCCCCAGCATTTT
CDR3: CASSSTGINQPQHF

D: .
size: .
J: TRBJ2-7
V: TRBV6-5
DNA: TGTGCCAGCAGTCAATCCTACGAGCAGTACTTC
CDR3: CASSQSYEQYF

D: .
size: .
J: TRBJ1-6
V: TRBV6-5
DNA: TGTGCCAGCAGTTCCCACTCGGGTTCCTATAATTCACCCCTCCACTTT
CDR3: CASSSHSGSYNSPLHF

D: .
size: .
J: TRBJ2-5
V: TRBV6-5
DNA: TGTGCCAGCAGTAGGGGGGGGCCAGAGACCCAGTACTTC
CDR3: CASSRGGPETQYF

D: TRBD2
size: .
J: TRBJ2-3
V: TRBV5-5
DNA: TGTGCCAGCAGCCTGAAGCCCGGGACTAGCGGGTCTGGCACAGATACGCAGTATTTT
CDR3: CASSLKPGTSGSGTDTQYF

D: .
size: .
J: TRBJ2-7
V: TRBV4-1
DNA: TGCGCCAGCAGCCAAGTCTCAGCGGCCACCTACGAGCAGTACTTC
CDR3: CASSQVSAATYEQYF

D: TRBD1
size: .
J: TRBJ1-1
V: TRBV5-1
DNA: TGCGCCAGCAGCTTGGGGGACAGTTCTGAAGCTTTCTTT
CDR3: CASSLGDSSEAFF

D: .
size: .
J: TRBJ1-4
V: TRBV19
DNA: TGTGCCAGTATGGCAGGGGTTACAAATGAAAAACTGTTTTTT
CDR3: CASMAGVTNEKLFF

D: TRBD1
size: .
J: TRBJ2-7
V: TRBV18
DNA: TGTGCCAGCTCACAAGTGGACAGGGGGTCCTACGAGCAGTACTTC
CDR3: CASSQVDRGSYEQYF

D: .
size: .
J: TRBJ2-1
V: TRBV11-2
DNA: TGTGCCAGCAGCCCCGAACCCCTAAAATATGAGCAGTTCTTC
CDR3: CASSPEPLKYEQFF

D: TRBD2
size: once
J: TRBJ2-5
V: TRBV7-9
DNA: TGTGCCAGCAGCTTAGCGGGGACTAGCGGGAAGGAGACCCAGTACTTC
CDR3: CASSLAGTSGKETQYF

D: .
size: few
J: TRBJ1-2
V: TRBV7-9
DNA: TGTGCCAGCAGCTCGCCAGGGGCGGTAGACTATGGCTACACCTTC
CDR3: CASSSPGAVDYGYTF

D: TRBD2
size: .
J: TRBJ2-3
V: TRBV6-6
DNA: TGTGCCACGATAGCGGGGACTAGCACAGATACGCAGTATTTT
CDR3: CATIAGTSTDTQYF

D: .
size: .
J: TRBJ1-1
V: TRBV7-2
DNA: TGTGCCAGCAGCTTACAGGGGCAGAACACTGAAGCTTTCTTT
CDR3: CASSLQGQNTEAFF

D: .
size: .
J: TRBJ2-2
V: TRBV4-3
DNA: TGCGCCAGCAGCCGTCTGGAGACTTCGAACACCGGGGAGCTGTTTTTT
CDR3: CASSRLETSNTGELFF

D: .
size: .
J: TRBJ1-1
V: TRBV28
DNA: TGTGCCAGCAGTTTATCTTTAGCTGAAGCTTTCTTT
CDR3: CASSLSLAEAFF

D: .
size: .
J: TRBJ2-6
V: TRBV9
DNA: TGTGCCAGCAGTTACAGGGCCACCGGGGCCAACGTCCTGACTTTC
CDR3: CASSYRATGANVLTF

D: TRBD2
size: .
J: TRBJ2-3
V: TRBV5-6
DNA: TGTGCCAGCAGCACCCTGCCTAGCGGGAGACCGTCTAGCACAGATACGCAGTATTTT
CDR3: CASSTLPSGRPSSTDTQYF

D: .
size: .
J: TRBJ2-3
V: TRBV2
DNA: TGTGCCAGCAGGCCCTCCGGGGGGCACACAGATACGCAGTATTTT
CDR3: CASRPSGGHTDTQYF

D: TRBD1
size: .
J: TRBJ2-1
V: TRBV10-3
DNA: TGTGCCATCAGTGAGACAGGGGTTGAGCAGTTCTTC
CDR3: CAISETGVEQFF

D: TRBD2
size: .
J: TRBJ2-3
V: TRBV27
DNA: TGTGCCAGCAGTATGGGAGGGCGCACAGATACGCAGTATTTT
CDR3: CASSMGGRTDTQYF

D: TRBD1
size: .
J: TRBJ2-1
V: TRBV5-1
DNA: TGCGCCAGCAGCTTAAACCCAAGGACAGGGATTAGGAATGAGCAGTTCTTC
CDR3: CASSLNPRTGIRNEQFF

D: TRBD1
size: .
J: TRBJ1-2
V: TRBV7-3
DNA: TGTGCCAGCAGCTTAATGAGGGGGCCGGGCTATGGCTACACCTTC
CDR3: CASSLMRGPGYGYTF

D: TRBD2
size: .
J: TRBJ2-5
V: TRBV4-2
DNA: TGTGCCAGCAGCAGGGGACTAGCGGAGCAAGAGACCCAGTACTTC
CDR3: CASSRGLAEQETQYF

D: TRBD1
size: few
J: TRBJ2-3
V: TRBV5-1
DNA: TGCGCCAGCAGCTTTCAGGGGGCGACAGATACGCAGTATTTT
CDR3: CASSFQGATDTQYF

D: .
size: .
J: TRBJ2-4
V: TRBV27
DNA: TGTGCCAGCAGTATAAGACCCGGGTGGAGTGACATTCAGTACTTC
CDR3: CASSIRPGWSDIQYF

D: .
size: .
J: TRBJ2-3
V: TRBV10-2
DNA: TGCGCCAGCAGTCCAGCGTCAGATACGCAGTATTTT
CDR3: CASSPASDTQYF